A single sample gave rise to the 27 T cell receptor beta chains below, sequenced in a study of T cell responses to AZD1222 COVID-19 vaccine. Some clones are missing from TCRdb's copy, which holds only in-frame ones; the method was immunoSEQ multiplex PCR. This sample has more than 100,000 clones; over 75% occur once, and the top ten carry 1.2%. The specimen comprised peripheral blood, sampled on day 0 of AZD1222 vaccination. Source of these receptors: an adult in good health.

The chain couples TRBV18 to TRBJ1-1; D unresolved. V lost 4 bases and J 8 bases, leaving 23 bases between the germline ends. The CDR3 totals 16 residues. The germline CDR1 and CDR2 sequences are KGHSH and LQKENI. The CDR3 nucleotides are TGTGCCAGCTCACTTTTCTCCGCACAGCCACCTAACGAAGCTTTCTTT. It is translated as CASSLFSAQPPNEAFF.

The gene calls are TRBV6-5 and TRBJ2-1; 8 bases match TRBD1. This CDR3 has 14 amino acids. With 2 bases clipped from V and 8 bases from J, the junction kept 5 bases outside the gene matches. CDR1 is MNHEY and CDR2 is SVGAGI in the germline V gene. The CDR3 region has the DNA TGTGCCAGCAGTTACGCGGACAGGGTACATGAGCAGTTCTTC. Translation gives CASSYADRVHEQFF.

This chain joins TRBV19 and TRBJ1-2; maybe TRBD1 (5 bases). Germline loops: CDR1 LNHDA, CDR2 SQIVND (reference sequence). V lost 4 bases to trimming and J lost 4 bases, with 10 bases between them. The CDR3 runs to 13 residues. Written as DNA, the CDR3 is TGTGCCAGTAGTAACCGGGACGGCTATGGCTACACCTTC. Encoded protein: CASSNRDGYGYTF. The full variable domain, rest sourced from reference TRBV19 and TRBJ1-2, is DGGITQSPKYLFRKEGQNVTLSCEQNLNHDAMYWYRQDPGQGLRLIYYSQIVNDFQKGDIAEGYSVSREKKESFPLTVTSAQKNPTAFYLCASSNRDGYGYTFGSGTRLTVV.

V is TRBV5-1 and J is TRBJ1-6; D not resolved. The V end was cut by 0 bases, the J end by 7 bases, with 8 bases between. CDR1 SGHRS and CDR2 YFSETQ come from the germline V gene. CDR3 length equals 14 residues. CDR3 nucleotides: TGCGCCAGCAGCTTGGTAGGGTACAATTCACCCCTCCACTTT. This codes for CASSLVGYNSPLHF.

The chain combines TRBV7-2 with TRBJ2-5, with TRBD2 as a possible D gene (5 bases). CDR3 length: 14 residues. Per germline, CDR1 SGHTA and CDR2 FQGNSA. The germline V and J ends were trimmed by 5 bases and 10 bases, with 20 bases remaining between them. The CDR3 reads CASSPASGNRVQYF. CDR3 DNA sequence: TGTGCCAGCAGCCCCGCTTCGGGGAATAGGGTCCAGTACTTC.

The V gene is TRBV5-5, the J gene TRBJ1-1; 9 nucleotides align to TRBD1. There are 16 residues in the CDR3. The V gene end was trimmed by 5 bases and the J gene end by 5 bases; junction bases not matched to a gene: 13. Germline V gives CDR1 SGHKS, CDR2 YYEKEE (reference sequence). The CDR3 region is CASRTTTGTGRTEAFF. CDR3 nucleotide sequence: TGTGCCAGCAGGACTACTACCGGGACAGGGAGGACTGAAGCTTTCTTT.

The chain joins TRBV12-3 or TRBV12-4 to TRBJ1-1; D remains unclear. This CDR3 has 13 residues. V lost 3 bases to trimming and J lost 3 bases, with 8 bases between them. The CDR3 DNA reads TGTGCCAGCAGTTTTTTCGGGGACACTGAAGCTTTCTTT. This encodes CASSFFGDTEAFF.

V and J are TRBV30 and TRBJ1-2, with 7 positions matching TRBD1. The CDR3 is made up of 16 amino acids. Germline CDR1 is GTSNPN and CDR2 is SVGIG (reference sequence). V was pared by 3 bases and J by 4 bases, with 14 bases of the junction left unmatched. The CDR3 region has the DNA TGTGCCTGGAGGACGGGACAGATGAAGCTCCCCTATGGCTACACCTTC. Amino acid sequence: CAWRTGQMKLPYGYTF.

Here the CDR3 DNA reads TGTGCCAGCAGTTTCTCGTCGGCGGGGGCGCAGTATTTT. It specifies CASSFSSAGAQYF. V usage is TRBV27 and J usage is TRBJ2-3; the match to TRBD2 covers 7 bases. CDR1 and CDR2 from the germline V gene are MNHEY and SMNVEV (reference sequence). This CDR3 is 13 amino acids long. Losses at the gene ends were 3 bases for V and 10 bases for J; bases not matched to a gene: 7.

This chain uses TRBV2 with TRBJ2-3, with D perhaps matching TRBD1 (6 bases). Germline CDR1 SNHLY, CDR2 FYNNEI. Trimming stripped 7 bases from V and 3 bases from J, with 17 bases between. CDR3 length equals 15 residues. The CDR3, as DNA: TGTGCCAGCATGGTGGGGGCCCGCACTACAGATACGCAGTATTTT. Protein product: CASMVGARTTDTQYF.

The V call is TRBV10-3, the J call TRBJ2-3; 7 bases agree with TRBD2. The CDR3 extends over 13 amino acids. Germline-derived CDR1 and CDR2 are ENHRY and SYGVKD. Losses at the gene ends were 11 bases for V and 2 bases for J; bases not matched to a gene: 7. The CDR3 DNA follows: TGTGCCGTAAGCGGGACTTACACAGATACGCAGTATTTT. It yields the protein CAVSGTYTDTQYF.

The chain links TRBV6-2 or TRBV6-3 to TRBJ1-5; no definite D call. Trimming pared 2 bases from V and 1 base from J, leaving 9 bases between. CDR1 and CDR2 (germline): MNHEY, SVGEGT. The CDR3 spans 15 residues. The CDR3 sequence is CASSYLLGSNQPQHF. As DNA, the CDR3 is TGTGCCAGCAGTTACCTCCTGGGGAGCAATCAGCCCCAGCATTTT.

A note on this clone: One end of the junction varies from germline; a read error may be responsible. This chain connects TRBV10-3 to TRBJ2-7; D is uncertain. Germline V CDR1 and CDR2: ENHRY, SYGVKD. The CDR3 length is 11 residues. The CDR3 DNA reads TGTGCCATCAGTGCTTCCTACGAACAGTACTTC. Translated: CAISASYEQYF.

The CDR3 loop is CASRRTGISEAFF. The CDR3 coding sequence is TGTGCCAGCAGACGAACAGGGATCAGTGAAGCTTTCTTT. This chain links TRBV6-5 with TRBJ1-1; D might be TRBD1 (6 bases). From germline, CDR1 is MNHEY and CDR2 SVGAGI. There are 13 residues in the CDR3. Trimming removed 6 bases from V and 7 bases from J, with 15 bases in between.

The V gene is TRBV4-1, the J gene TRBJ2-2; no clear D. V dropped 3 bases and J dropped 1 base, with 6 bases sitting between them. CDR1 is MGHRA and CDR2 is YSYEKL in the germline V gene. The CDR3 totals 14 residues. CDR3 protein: CASSHAGNTGELFF. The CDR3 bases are TGCGCCAGCAGCCATGCAGGGAACACCGGGGAGCTGTTTTTT.

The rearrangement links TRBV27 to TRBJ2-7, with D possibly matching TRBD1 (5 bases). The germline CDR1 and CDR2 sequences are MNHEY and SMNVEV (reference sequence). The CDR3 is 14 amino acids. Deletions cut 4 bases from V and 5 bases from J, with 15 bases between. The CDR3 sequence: CASSYQPGFDEQYF. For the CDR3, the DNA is TGTGCCAGCAGTTACCAACCAGGGTTTGACGAGCAGTACTTC.

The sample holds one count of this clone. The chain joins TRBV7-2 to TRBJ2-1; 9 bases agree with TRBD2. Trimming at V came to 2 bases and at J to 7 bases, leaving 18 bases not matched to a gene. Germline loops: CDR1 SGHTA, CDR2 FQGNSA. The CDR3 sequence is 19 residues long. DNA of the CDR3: TGTGCCAGCAGCTTATTCGGCCCGACAGTGACAAGCGGGGGGAATGAGCAGTTCTTC. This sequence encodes CASSLFGPTVTSGGNEQFF.

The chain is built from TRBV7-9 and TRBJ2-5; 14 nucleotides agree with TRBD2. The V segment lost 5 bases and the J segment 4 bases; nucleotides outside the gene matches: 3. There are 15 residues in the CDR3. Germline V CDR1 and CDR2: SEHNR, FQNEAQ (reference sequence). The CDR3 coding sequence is TGTGCCAGCAGCAAAGGACTAGCGGGGGGAGAGACCCAGTACTTC. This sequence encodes CASSKGLAGGETQYF.

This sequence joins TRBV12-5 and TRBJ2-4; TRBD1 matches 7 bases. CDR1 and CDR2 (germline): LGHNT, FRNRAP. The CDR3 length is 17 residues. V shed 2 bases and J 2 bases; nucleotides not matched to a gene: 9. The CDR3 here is CASGLRLGGASKNIQYF. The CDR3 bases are TGTGCTAGTGGTTTGCGGTTAGGGGGCGCATCCAAAAACATTCAGTACTTC.

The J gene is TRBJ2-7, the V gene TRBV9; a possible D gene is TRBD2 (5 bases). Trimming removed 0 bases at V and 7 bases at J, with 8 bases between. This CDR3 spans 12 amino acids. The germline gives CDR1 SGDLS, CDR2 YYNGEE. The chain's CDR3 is CASSVGEGEQYF. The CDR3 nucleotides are TGTGCCAGCAGCGTAGGAGAGGGTGAGCAGTACTTC.

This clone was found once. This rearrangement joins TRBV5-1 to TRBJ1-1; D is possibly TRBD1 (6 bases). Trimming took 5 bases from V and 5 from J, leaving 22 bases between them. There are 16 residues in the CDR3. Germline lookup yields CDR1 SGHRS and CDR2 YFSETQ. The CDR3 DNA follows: TGCGCCAGCAGTTTCTCCGGACAGCTAGGCGGGACTGAAGCTTTCTTT. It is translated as CASSFSGQLGGTEAFF.

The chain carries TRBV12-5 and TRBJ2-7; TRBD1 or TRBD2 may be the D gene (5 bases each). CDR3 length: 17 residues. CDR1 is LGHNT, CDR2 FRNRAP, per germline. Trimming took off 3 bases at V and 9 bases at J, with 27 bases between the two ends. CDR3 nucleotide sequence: TGTGCTAGTGGTTTCAGGTCTTTGAGGGACGAGCCCCAGAGGCAGTACTTC. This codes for CASGFRSLRDEPQRQYF. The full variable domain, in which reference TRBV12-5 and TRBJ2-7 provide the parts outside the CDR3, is DARVTQTPRHKVTEMGQEVTMRCQPILGHNTVFWYRQTMMQGLELLAYFRNRAPLDDSGMPKDRFSAEMPDATLATLKIQPSEPRDSAVYFCASGFRSLRDEPQRQYFGPGTRLTVT.

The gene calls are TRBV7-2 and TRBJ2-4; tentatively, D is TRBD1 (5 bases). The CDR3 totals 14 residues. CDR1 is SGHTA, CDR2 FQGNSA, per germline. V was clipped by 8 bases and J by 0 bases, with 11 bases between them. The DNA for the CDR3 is TGTGCCAGCGGGGCAGACGTAGCCAAAAACATTCAGTACTTC. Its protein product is CASGADVAKNIQYF.

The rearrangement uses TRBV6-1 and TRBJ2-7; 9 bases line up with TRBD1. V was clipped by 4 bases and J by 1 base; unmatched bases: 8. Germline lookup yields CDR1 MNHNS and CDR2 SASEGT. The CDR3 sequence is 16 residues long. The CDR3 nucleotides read TGTGCCAGCAGTGGGGGCCGGGACAGGGTTTCCTACGAGCAGTACTTC. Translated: CASSGGRDRVSYEQYF.

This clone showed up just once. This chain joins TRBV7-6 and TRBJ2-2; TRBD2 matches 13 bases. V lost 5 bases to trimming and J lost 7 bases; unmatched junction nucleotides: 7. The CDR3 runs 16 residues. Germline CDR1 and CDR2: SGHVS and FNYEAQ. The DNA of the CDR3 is TGTGCCAGCAGCCCCGGACTAGCGGGGGCGGGCGGGGAGCTGTTTTTT. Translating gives CASSPGLAGAGGELFF.

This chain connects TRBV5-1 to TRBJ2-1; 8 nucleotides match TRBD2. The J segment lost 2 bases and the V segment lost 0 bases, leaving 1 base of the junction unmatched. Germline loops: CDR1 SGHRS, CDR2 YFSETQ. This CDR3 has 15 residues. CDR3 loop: CASSLGTSPYNEQFF. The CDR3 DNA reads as TGCGCCAGCAGCTTGGGGACTAGCCCCTACAATGAGCAGTTCTTC.

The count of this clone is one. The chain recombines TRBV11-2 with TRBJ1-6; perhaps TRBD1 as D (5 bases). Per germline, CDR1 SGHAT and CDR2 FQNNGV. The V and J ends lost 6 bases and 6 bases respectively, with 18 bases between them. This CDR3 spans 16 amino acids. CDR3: CASSLKYRRGNSPLHF. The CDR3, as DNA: TGTGCCAGCAGTCTCAAATACAGGCGGGGTAATTCACCCCTCCACTTT.